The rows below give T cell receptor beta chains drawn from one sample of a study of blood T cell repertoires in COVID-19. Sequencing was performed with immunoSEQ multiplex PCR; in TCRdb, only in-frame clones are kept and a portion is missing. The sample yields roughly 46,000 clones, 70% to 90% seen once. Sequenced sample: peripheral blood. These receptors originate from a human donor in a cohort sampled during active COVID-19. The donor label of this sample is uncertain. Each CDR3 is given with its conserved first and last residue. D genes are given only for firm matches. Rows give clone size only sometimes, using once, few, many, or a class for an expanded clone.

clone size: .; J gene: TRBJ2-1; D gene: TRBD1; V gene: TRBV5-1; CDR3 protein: CASSLLQGASNEQFF; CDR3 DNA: TGCGCCAGCAGCCTATTACAGGGGGCCAGCAATGAGCAGTTCTTC
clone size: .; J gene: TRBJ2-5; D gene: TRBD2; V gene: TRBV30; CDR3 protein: CAGGGFQETQYF; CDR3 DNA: TGTGCCGGGGGGGGATTCCAAGAGACCCAGTACTTC
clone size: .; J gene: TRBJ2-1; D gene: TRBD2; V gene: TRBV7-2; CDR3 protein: CASSLERGLAGVSYNEQFF; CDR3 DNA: TGTGCCAGCAGCTTAGAAAGGGGGCTAGCGGGGGTCAGCTACAATGAGCAGTTCTTC
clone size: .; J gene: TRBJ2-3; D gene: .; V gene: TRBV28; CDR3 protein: CASSRLGGAYF; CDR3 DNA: TGTGCCAGCAGCCGCTTAGGGGGGGCATATTTT
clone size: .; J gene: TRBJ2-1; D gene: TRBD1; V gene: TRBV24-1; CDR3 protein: CATRGTGEGKNEQFF; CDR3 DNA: TGTGCCACCAGGGGGACAGGGGAAGGAAAAAATGAGCAGTTCTTC
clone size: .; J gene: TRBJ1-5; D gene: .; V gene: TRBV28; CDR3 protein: CASRDSYSNQPQHF; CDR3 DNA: TGTGCCAGCAGGGACAGCTATAGCAATCAGCCCCAGCATTTT
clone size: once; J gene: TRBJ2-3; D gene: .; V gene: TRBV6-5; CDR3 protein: CASRFPSTDTQYF; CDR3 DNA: TGTGCCAGCAGGTTCCCAAGCACAGATACGCAGTATTTT
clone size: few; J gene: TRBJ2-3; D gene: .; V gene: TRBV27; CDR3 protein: CASSLDRSTDTQYF; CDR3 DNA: TGTGCCAGCAGTTTAGACAGAAGCACAGATACGCAGTATTTT
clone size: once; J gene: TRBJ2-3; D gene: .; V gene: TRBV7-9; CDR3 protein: CASSLLPSVDTQYF; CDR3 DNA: TGTGCCAGCAGCTTGCTCCCTAGCGTGGATACGCAGTATTTT
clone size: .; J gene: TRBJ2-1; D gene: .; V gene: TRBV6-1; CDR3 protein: CASSDAGYYNEQFF; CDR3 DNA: TGTGCCAGCAGTGACGCAGGTTATTACAATGAGCAGTTCTTC
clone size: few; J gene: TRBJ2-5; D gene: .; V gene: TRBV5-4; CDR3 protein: CASSLVGRGRLETQYF; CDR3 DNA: TGTGCCAGCAGCCTTGTGGGCAGGGGAAGGTTGGAGACCCAGTACTTC
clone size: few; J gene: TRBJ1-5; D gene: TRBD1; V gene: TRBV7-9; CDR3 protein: CASSLAGTGDGQPQHF; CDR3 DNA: TGTGCCAGCAGCTTAGCTGGGACAGGGGACGGTCAGCCCCAGCATTTT
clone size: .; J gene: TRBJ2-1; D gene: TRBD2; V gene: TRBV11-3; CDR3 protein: CASSLSGGNEQFF; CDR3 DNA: TGTGCCAGCAGCTTAAGCGGGGGTAATGAGCAGTTCTTC
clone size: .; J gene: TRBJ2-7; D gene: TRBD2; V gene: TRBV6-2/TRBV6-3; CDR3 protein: CASSYPRLASEQYF; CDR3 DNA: TGTGCCAGCAGTTACCCCCGACTAGCGAGCGAGCAGTACTTC
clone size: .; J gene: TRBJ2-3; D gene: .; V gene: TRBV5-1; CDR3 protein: CATRPVASSPDTQYF; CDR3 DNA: TGCGCCACCCGCCCGGTTGCATCCTCGCCAGATACGCAGTATTTT
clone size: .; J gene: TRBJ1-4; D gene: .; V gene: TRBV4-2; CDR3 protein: CASSQDLGRGGEKLFF; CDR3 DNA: TGTGCCAGCAGCCAAGATTTAGGAAGGGGAGGTGAAAAACTGTTTTTT
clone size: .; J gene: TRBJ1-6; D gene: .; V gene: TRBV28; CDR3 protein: CASSLFSQNFNSPLHF; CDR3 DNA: TGTGCCAGCAGTTTATTTTCGCAGAATTTTAATTCACCCCTCCACTTT
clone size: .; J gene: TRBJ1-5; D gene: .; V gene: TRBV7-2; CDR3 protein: CASSQGINQPQHF; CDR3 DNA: TGTGCCAGCAGCCAGGGGATTAATCAGCCCCAGCATTTT
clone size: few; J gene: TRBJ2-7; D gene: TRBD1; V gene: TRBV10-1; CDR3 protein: CASPKGQGLSYEQYF; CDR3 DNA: TGCGCCAGCCCGAAAGGACAGGGCCTTTCCTACGAGCAGTACTTC
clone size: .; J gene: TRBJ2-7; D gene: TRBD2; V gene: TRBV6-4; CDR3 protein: CASGQTSGGLHEQYF; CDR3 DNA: TGTGCCAGCGGCCAGACTAGCGGGGGCCTTCACGAGCAGTACTTC
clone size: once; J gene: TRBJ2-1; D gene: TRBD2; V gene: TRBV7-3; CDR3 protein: CASSLLAGGYNEQFF; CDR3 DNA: TGTGCCAGCAGCCTCCTAGCGGGGGGGTACAATGAGCAGTTCTTC
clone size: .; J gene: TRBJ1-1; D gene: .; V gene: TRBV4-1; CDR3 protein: CASSQGGRATEAFF; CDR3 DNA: TGCGCCAGCAGCCAAGGGGGCAGAGCTACTGAAGCTTTCTTT
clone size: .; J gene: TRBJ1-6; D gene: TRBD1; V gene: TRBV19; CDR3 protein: CASSMGQRVF; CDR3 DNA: TGTGCCAGTAGTATGGGACAGAGAGTATTT
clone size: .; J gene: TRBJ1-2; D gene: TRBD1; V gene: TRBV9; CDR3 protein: CASSVNPGTEGGYTF; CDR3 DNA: TGTGCCAGCAGCGTCAACCCTGGGACAGAAGGGGGCTACACCTTC
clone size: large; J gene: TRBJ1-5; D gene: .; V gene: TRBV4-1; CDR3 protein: CASSQDWRSVQPQHF; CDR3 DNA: TGCGCCAGCAGCCAAGATTGGCGGTCGGTTCAGCCCCAGCATTTT
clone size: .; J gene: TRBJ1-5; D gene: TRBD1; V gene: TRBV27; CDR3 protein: CASREQGASNQPQHF; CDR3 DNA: TGTGCCAGCAGGGAACAGGGGGCGAGCAATCAGCCCCAGCATTTT
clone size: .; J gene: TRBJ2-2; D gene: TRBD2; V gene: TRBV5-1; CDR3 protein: CASSLANSGGTNTGELFF; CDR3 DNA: TGCGCCAGCAGCTTGGCCAATAGCGGGGGCACGAACACCGGGGAGCTGTTTTTT
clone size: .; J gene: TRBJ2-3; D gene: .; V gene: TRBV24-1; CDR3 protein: CATSAGTRTDTQYF; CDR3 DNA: TGTGCCACCAGTGCCGGGACTCGCACAGATACGCAGTATTTT
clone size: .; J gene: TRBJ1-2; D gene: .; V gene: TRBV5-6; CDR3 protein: CASSFWGVANYGYTF; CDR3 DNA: TGTGCCAGCAGCTTCTGGGGAGTGGCTAACTATGGCTACACCTTC
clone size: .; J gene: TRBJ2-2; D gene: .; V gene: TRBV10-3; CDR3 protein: CAISERSPNTGELFF; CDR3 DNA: TGTGCCATCAGTGAGAGGAGCCCGAACACCGGGGAGCTGTTTTTT
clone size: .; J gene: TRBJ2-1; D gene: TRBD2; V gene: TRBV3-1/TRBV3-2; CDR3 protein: CASSSLAGPYNEQFF; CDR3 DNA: TGTGCCAGCAGCTCACTAGCGGGTCCCTACAATGAGCAGTTCTTC
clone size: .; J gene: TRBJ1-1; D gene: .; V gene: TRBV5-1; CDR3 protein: CASSFTGNTEAFF; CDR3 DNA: TGCGCCAGCAGCTTTACAGGGAACACTGAAGCTTTCTTT
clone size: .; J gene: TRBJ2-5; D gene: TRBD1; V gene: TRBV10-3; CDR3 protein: CAISTDRGHDQETQYF; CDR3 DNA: TGTGCCATCAGTACTGACAGGGGGCACGACCAAGAGACCCAGTACTTC
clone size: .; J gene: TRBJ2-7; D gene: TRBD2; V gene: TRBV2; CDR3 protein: CASSGGSDEQYF; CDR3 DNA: TGTGCCAGCTCGGGGGGATCGGACGAGCAGTACTTC
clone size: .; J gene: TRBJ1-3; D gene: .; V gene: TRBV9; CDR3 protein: CASSSSNGNTIYF; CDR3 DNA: TGTGCCAGCAGCTCATCGAACGGGAACACCATATATTTT
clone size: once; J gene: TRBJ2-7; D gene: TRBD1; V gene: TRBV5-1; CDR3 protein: CASSLDGTGVSYEQYF; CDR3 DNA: TGCGCCAGCAGCTTGGATGGGACAGGGGTTTCCTACGAGCAGTACTTC
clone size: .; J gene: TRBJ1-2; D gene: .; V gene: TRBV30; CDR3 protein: CAWTAEVNYGYTF; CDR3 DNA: TGTGCCTGGACGGCGGAAGTTAACTATGGCTACACCTTC
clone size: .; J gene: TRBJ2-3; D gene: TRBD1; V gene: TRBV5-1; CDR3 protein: CASSFGQGRKDTQYF; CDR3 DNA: TGCGCCAGCAGCTTCGGACAGGGTCGGAAAGATACGCAGTATTTT
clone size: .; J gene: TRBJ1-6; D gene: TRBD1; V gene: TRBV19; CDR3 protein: CASRGDSPFSPLHF; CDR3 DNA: TGTGCCAGTAGGGGGGACAGTCCATTTTCACCCCTCCACTTT
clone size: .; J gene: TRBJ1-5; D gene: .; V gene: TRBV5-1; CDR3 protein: CASSPMGQGGQPQHF; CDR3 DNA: TGCGCCAGCAGCCCCATGGGTCAGGGTGGTCAGCCCCAGCATTTT
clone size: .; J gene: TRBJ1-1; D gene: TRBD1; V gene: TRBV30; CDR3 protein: CAWRDRGGTEAFF; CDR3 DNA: TGTGCCTGGAGGGACAGGGGCGGCACTGAAGCTTTCTTT
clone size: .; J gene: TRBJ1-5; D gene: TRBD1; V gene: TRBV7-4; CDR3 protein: CASSLADGDRGLRGNQPQHF; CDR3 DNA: TGTGCCAGCAGCTTAGCCGACGGCGACAGGGGGCTTAGGGGCAATCAGCCCCAGCATTTT
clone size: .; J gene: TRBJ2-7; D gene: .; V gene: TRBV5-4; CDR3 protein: CASSSLGVLFPRQYF; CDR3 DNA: TGTGCCAGCAGCTCCCTAGGCGTTCTCTTCCCCCGGCAGTACTTC
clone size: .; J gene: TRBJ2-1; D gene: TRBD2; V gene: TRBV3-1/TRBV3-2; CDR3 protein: CASSQGGLAGLYEQFF; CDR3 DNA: TGTGCCAGCAGCCAGGGCGGACTAGCGGGGCTCTATGAGCAGTTCTTC
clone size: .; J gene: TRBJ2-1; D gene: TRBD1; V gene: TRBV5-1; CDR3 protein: CASSPGQEYNEQFF; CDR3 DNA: TGCGCCAGCAGCCCGGGACAGGAGTATAATGAGCAGTTCTTC
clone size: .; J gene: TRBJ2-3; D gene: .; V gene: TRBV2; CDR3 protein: CAIGDIQPSTDTQYF; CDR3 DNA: TGTGCCATCGGGGACATCCAGCCTAGCACAGATACGCAGTATTTT
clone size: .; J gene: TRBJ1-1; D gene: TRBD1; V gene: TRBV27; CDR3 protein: CASSNWDSKTNTEAFF; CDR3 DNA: TGTGCCAGCAGCAATTGGGACAGTAAAACCAATACTGAAGCTTTCTTT
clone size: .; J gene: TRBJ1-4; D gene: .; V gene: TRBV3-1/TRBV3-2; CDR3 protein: CASSRGSTNEKLFF; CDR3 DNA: TGTGCCAGCAGCCGGGGCAGTACTAATGAAAAACTGTTTTTT
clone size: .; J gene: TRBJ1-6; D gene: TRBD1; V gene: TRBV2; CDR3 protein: CASSEEGASSPLHF; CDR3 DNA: TGTGCCAGCAGTGAAGAGGGGGCGAGTTCACCCCTCCACTTT
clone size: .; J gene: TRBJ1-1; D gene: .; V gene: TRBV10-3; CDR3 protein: CAISSGETMNTEAFF; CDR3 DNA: TGTGCCATCAGCTCAGGGGAAACAATGAACACTGAAGCTTTCTTT
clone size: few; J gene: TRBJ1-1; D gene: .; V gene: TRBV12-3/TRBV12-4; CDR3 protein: CASSLQGFTEAFF; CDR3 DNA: TGTGCCAGCAGTTTACAGGGTTTCACTGAAGCTTTCTTT
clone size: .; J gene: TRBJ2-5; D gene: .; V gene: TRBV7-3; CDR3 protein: CASSFGPGETQYF; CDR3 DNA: TGTGCCAGCAGCTTTGGGCCTGGGGAGACCCAGTACTTC
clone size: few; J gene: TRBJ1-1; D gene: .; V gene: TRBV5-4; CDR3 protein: CASSFSWVRGTEAFF; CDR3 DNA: TGTGCCAGCAGCTTTAGTTGGGTCCGGGGCACTGAAGCTTTCTTT